Listed below are T cell receptor beta chains from one sample, sequenced in a study of CD8+CD57+ T cells in acquired aplastic anemia. TCRdb re-analysed the reads in MiXCR, keeping a single row per CDR3 protein. The table lists approximately 65,000 distinct CDR3 sequences, less than 65% of them singletons. Sample: sorted CD4+, CD8+, or CD8+CD57+ T cells (not recorded which) from PBMCs. Receptors were obtained from a human donor in good health, serving as a control. Each CDR3 is given with its conserved first and last residue. D genes are given only for firm matches. A clone size is listed for some rows: how often the clone was seen (once, few, many), or a class if it is expanded.

D gene	J gene	clone size	V gene	CDR3 protein	CDR3 DNA
.	TRBJ1-5	.	TRBV20-1	CSARDLGGQPQHF	TGCAGTGCTAGAGATCTGGGGGGGCAGCCCCAGCATTTT
TRBD2	TRBJ2-7	.	TRBV7-8	CASSTGLAGVGEQYF	TGTGCCAGCAGCACCGGGCTAGCGGGAGTGGGTGAGCAGTACTTC
TRBD1	TRBJ1-1	many	TRBV3-1	CASTKGQSWNTEAFF	TGTGCCAGCACCAAGGGACAGAGCTGGAACACTGAAGCTTTCTTT
.	TRBJ2-5	.	TRBV7-7	CASSLAGLVETQYF	TGTGCTAGCAGCTTAGCAGGTCTAGTAGAGACCCAGTACTTC
TRBD2	TRBJ2-2	.	TRBV14	CASSRSSGLNTGELFF	TGTGCCAGCAGCCGCTCCTCGGGACTAAACACCGGGGAGCTGTTTTTT
TRBD1	TRBJ1-1	.	TRBV2	CASRTGRRNEVAFF	TGTGCCAGCAGGACAGGGAGGCGGAATGAGGTCGCTTTCTTT
.	TRBJ1-1	many	TRBV28	CASNGQTNTEAFF	TGTGCCAGCAACGGACAGACGAACACTGAAGCTTTCTTT
.	TRBJ2-5	many	TRBV5-1	CASSSRTQYQETQYF	TGCGCCAGCAGCTCAAGAACTCAGTACCAAGAGACCCAGTACTTC
TRBD1	TRBJ1-4	.	TRBV19	CASGDRAAKLFF	TGTGCCAGTGGAGACAGGGCAGCAAAACTGTTTTTT
TRBD1	TRBJ2-7	.	TRBV7-7	CASSLWDSYEQYF	TGTGCCAGCAGCTTATGGGACAGCTACGAGCAGTACTTC
.	TRBJ2-2	many	TRBV6-5	CASSYSTTRRNTGELFF	TGTGCCAGCAGTTACTCGACAACGCGCAGGAACACCGGGGAGCTGTTTTTT
.	TRBJ2-1	.	TRBV10-3	CAIRGLNNEQFF	TGTGCCATTAGAGGACTCAACAATGAGCAGTTCTTC
.	TRBJ2-3	many	TRBV14	CASSQDGGASTDTQYF	TGTGCCAGCAGCCAAGATGGGGGGGCTAGCACAGATACGCAGTATTTT
TRBD1	TRBJ2-1	.	TRBV19	CASSIDRGLRNEQFF	TGTGCCAGTAGTATCGACAGGGGGCTGCGCAATGAGCAGTTCTTC
.	TRBJ2-7	.	TRBV19	CASSNVRGHEQYF	TGTGCCAGTAGTAACGTCAGGGGCCACGAGCAGTACTTC
.	TRBJ2-1	many	TRBV12-3/TRBV12-4	CASSLAPGSYNEQFF	TGTGCCAGCAGTTTAGCGCCGGGGTCCTACAATGAGCAGTTCTTC
TRBD1	TRBJ1-6	once	TRBV7-8	CASSLGTGTNLSPLHF	TGTGCCAGCAGCTTAGGGACAGGGACCAACCTATCACCCCTCCACTTT
.	TRBJ1-1	.	TRBV25-1	CASRAVGASWDTEAFF	TGTGCCAGCCGAGCTGTGGGGGCATCGTGGGACACTGAAGCTTTCTTT
TRBD1	TRBJ1-2	.	TRBV10-1	CASRSVSQGVSNYGYTF	TGCGCCAGCAGGTCCGTGTCACAGGGGGTTTCAAACTATGGCTACACCTTC
.	TRBJ1-6	many	TRBV20-1	CSGYGGPSYNSPLHF	TGCAGTGGGTATGGTGGGCCTTCCTATAATTCACCCCTCCACTTT
.	TRBJ2-7	medium-sized	TRBV24-1	CATSTGGGYEQYF	TGTGCCACCTCGACCGGGGGAGGCTACGAGCAGTACTTC
.	TRBJ2-4	many	TRBV14	CASGQIRGIQYF	TGTGCCAGCGGCCAGATTCGGGGCATTCAGTACTTC
.	TRBJ1-1	many	TRBV6-4	CASSDSFGEKSSEAFF	TGTGCCAGCAGTGACTCCTTCGGGGAAAAGTCCAGTGAAGCTTTCTTT
TRBD1	TRBJ2-7	few	TRBV29-1	CSVKPGQNTGEQYF	TGCAGCGTGAAGCCGGGACAGAACACCGGGGAGCAGTACTTC
TRBD1	TRBJ1-6	many	TRBV20-1	CSARSPGQGSSPLHF	TGCAGTGCTAGATCACCGGGACAGGGGTCGTCACCCCTCCACTTT
.	TRBJ1-1	few	TRBV11-2	CASSRSYENTEAFF	TGTGCCAGCAGCCGCAGTTATGAGAACACTGAAGCTTTCTTT
.	TRBJ2-7	few	TRBV7-3	CASSFDRAYEQYF	TGTGCCAGCAGCTTTGACAGAGCCTACGAGCAGTACTTC
TRBD1	TRBJ1-4	.	TRBV2	CANYQRWTGSEKLFF	TGTGCCAACTACCAGAGGTGGACAGGGTCTGAAAAACTGTTTTTT
.	TRBJ2-5	.	TRBV10-2	CASSELALETQYF	TGCGCCAGCAGTGAACTAGCCCTAGAGACCCAGTACTTC
.	TRBJ2-1	many	TRBV6-5	CASSYLGYRSYNEQFF	TGTGCCAGCAGTTACTTGGGCTACCGCTCCTACAATGAGCAGTTCTTC
.	TRBJ2-1	.	TRBV24-1	CATSGDRNNEQFF	TGTGCCACCAGTGGTGACAGAAACAATGAGCAGTTCTTC
TRBD2	TRBJ2-7	once	TRBV5-1	CASSVGMLGGTLEQYF	TGCGCCAGCAGCGTTGGCATGCTGGGAGGGACGCTCGAGCAGTACTTC
TRBD1	TRBJ2-1	.	TRBV7-7	CASSFGTGYNEQFF	TGTGCCAGCAGCTTCGGGACAGGCTACAATGAGCAGTTCTTC
.	TRBJ1-4	.	TRBV10-3	CAISESSEKLFF	TGTGCCATCAGTGAGTCGAGCGAAAAACTGTTTTTT
TRBD1	TRBJ2-6	.	TRBV15	CATSREQGTPGANVLTF	TGTGCCACCAGCAGAGAACAGGGGACACCTGGGGCCAACGTCCTGACTTTC
TRBD1	TRBJ2-1	few	TRBV7-2	CASSLGPRDRVYNEQFF	TGTGCCAGCAGCTTAGGGCCTCGGGACAGGGTATACAATGAGCAGTTCTTC
TRBD1	TRBJ2-7	few	TRBV7-8	CASSLAGTGGEQYF	TGTGCCAGCAGCTTAGCGGGGACAGGGGGTGAGCAGTACTTC
TRBD1	TRBJ2-5	many	TRBV9	CASSARGTGWETQYF	TGTGCCAGCAGCGCGAGGGGGACAGGGTGGGAGACCCAGTACTTC
TRBD1	TRBJ2-3	many	TRBV4-1	CASSRRGTSGQGPDTQYF	TGCGCCAGCAGCCGGCGAGGTACCTCCGGACAGGGCCCAGATACGCAGTATTTT
.	TRBJ2-5	.	TRBV7-3	CAQDGRETQYF	TGTGCCCAGGACGGACGGGAGACCCAGTACTTC
.	TRBJ2-3	many	TRBV5-1	CASSLAQRDTQYF	TGCGCCAGCAGCTTGGCTCAGAGAGATACGCAGTATTTT
TRBD2	TRBJ2-7	few	TRBV28	CASSRSRLGLVAYEQYF	TGTGCCAGCAGTCGATCCCGACTTGGACTAGTCGCCTACGAGCAGTACTTC
.	TRBJ1-1	.	TRBV10-3	CAIGTRETEAFF	TGTGCCATCGGAACCAGGGAAACTGAAGCTTTCTTT
TRBD1	TRBJ1-6	.	TRBV2	CASSSTGWNSPLHF	TGTGCCAGCAGTTCGACAGGGTGGAATTCACCCCTCCACTTT
TRBD1	TRBJ1-6	once	TRBV6-1	CASSELQGVRPPLHF	TGTGCCAGCAGTGAACTACAGGGGGTTCGCCCACCCCTCCACTTT